The source of this T cell receptor beta chain is a study of breast tumors, draining lymph nodes, adjacent tissues. General study points: The data were judged consistent with most tumor T cells coming from lymph node and expanding in tumor.

J gave up 9 bases and V 1 base, and 16 bases lay outside the gene matches. Per the germline V gene, CDR1 is LGHNA and CDR2 is YNFKEQ. CDR3 length: 17 amino acids. Samples came from axillary lymph nodes draining the breast cancer. Each CDR3 protein gets one entry after TCRdb re-called the multiplex PCR reads with MiXCR. The table records 200,000 to 250,000 distinct CDR3 sequences, 34% of them present only once. This clonotype was found many times. No antigen is known for it. This rearrangement joins TRBV4-2 to TRBJ2-7; the match to TRBD1 covers 9 bases. This receptor was taken from a female donor with breast cancer. Some clones in this sample may be carry-over from other donors' samples. The sequencing input was axillary lymph node tissue. DNA for the CDR3: TGTGCCAGCAGCCAAGGCCGAACCGGGACAGGGAGTATAGGGCAGTACTTC. Amino acids: CASSQGRTGTGSIGQYF.